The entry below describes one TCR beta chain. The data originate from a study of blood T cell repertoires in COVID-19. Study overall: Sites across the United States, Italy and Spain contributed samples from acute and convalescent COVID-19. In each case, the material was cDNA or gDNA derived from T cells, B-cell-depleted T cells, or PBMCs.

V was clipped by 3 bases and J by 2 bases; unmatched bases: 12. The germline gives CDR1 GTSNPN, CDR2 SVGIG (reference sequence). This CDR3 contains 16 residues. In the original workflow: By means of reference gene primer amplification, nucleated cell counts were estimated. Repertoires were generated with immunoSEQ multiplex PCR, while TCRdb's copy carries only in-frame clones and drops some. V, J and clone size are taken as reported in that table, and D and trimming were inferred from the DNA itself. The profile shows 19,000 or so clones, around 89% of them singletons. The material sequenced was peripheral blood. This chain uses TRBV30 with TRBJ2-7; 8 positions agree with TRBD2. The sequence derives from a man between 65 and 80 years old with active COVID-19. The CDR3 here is CAWSRAGGSWAYEQYF. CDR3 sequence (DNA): TGTGCCTGGAGCAGGGCGGGAGGATCCTGGGCCTACGAGCAGTACTTC.